The 21 T cell receptor beta chains below all came from one sample that was sequenced in a study of T cell clonality in common variable immunodeficiency. Here immunoSEQ multiplex PCR was the method, and the copy in TCRdb shows in-frame clones only, minus some. The sample has some 44,000 clones, none seen only once. The sample was peripheral blood mononuclear cells. Receptors were obtained from a person between 18 and 75 years old in good health.

Many counts were recorded for this clone. From the germline J gene comes the end of the CDR3, since the read stops 3 residues before it. The chain couples TRBV29-1 to TRBJ2-7, with TRBD1 matching 10 bases. V dropped 3 bases and J dropped 6; count of bases not matched to a gene: 11. The CDR3 is 15 amino acids. The germline V gene has CDR1 SQVTM and CDR2 ANQGSEA. The CDR3 spells CSVEQTGGASSEQYF. The DNA read from the CDR3 is TGCAGCGTTGAGCAGACAGGGGGCGCGTCTTCCGAG.

This clone was counted ten times or more. The read terminates 3 residues ahead of where the CDR3 ends, so the germline J gene completes it. The genes are TRBV18 and TRBJ2-7, with D tentatively TRBD2 (5 bases). V was shortened by 2 bases and J by 5 bases, with 16 bases between the two germline ends. The CDR3 is 15 amino acids. Germline V gene data show CDR1 as KGHSH and CDR2 as LQKENI. Partial CDR3 DNA: TGTGCCAGCTCACCAAACCGGGGTGGGAAAAACGAG. Translation: CASSPNRGGKNE. The entire CDR3 sequence reads CASSPNRGGKNEQYF.

Many counts were recorded for this clone. The sequenced fragment ends 3 residues before the CDR3 boundary, so the rest is inferred from the germline J gene. The chain links TRBV6-2 or TRBV6-3 to TRBJ1-2; 10 positions match TRBD1. There are 14 residues in the CDR3. The junction had 6 bases not matched to a gene; V was cut back by 11 bases and J by 0 bases. Germline CDR1 and CDR2: MNHEY and SVGEGT. The CDR3 bases that were read are TGTGCCGGCTGGACAGGGGGATCTAACTATGGC. This gives the protein CAGWTGGSNYG. The complete CDR3 reads CAGWTGGSNYGYTF.

This clone has a count of ten or more. Incomplete CDR3 DNA: TGCAGCGCCAGTCCCGGGACAGGGGATCAGCCC. Protein sequence: CSASPGTGDQP. The entire CDR3 protein is CSASPGTGDQPQHF. This chain joins TRBV29-1 and TRBJ1-5, with 10 bases identical to TRBD1. Coverage ceases 3 residues before the CDR3 finishes, and the germline J gene fills in the end. V shed 7 bases, J shed 5 bases, and the junction held 8 bases outside the gene matches. The CDR3 loop spans 14 amino acids. Per the germline V gene, CDR1 is SQVTM and CDR2 is ANQGSEA.

This clone came up many times. CDR3 residues: CASSHLGGPSAYEQYF. The sequenced part of the CDR3 DNA is TGTGCCAGCAGCCACCTAGGGGGCCCCTCGGCCTACGAG. The chain carries TRBV7-8 and TRBJ2-7, with 7 bases that match TRBD1. The CDR3 goes on 3 residues after the read ends, and that part is filled in from the germline J gene. This CDR3 is 16 amino acids long. Germline V gene sequence: CDR1 SGHVS, CDR2 FQNEAQ. The J segment lost 2 bases and the V segment lost 5 bases, leaving 12 bases of the junction unmatched.

At least ten counts were recorded for this clone. The read halts 3 residues ahead of the CDR3 end, with the missing end drawn from the germline J gene. The chain combines TRBV5-1 with TRBJ1-2; the D is unclear. The CDR3 loop spans 13 amino acids. CDR1 SGHRS and CDR2 YFSETQ come from the germline V gene. Deletions cut 5 bases from V and 5 bases from J, with 13 bases between. CDR3 DNA, as far as it was read: TGCGCCAGCAGGGAAAGTGGGCAGTATGGC. Protein product: CASRESGQYG. The whole CDR3 protein is CASRESGQYGYTF.

This clone appeared many times. The CDR3 extends 3 residues past the end of the read, so its final part is completed from the germline J gene. The chain recombines TRBV7-6 with TRBJ2-5, with 7 bases lining up with TRBD1. V was clipped by 5 bases and J by 5 bases; unmatched bases: 14. The CDR3 is made up of 16 amino acids. The germline V gene encodes CDR1 SGHVS and CDR2 FNYEAQ. The sequenced part of the CDR3 DNA is TGTGCCAGCAGCCCCGGGCAGGGGGTGCGACGGGAGACC. As protein: CASSPGQGVRRET. The CDR3, in full, reads CASSPGQGVRRETQYF.

This clone showed up many times. The read terminates 3 residues ahead of where the CDR3 ends, so the germline J gene completes it. The chain couples TRBV7-9 to TRBJ1-2, with D tentatively TRBD1 (5 bases). The CDR3 loop spans 13 amino acids. Germline V gives CDR1 SEHNR, CDR2 FQNEAQ (reference sequence). V was clipped by 5 bases and J by 6 bases, with 13 bases between them. CDR3 residues: CASSDRDWDGYTF. The covered CDR3 bases are TGTGCCAGCAGCGACCGGGACTGGGATGGC.

This clone was recorded at least ten times. Read sequence stops 3 residues before the CDR3 end, and the germline J gene provides the missing end. The rearrangement links TRBV5-6 to TRBJ2-7, with 14 bases lining up with TRBD2. This CDR3 has 14 residues. V was clipped by 2 bases and J by 6 bases; unmatched bases: 1. Germline assignment: CDR1 SGHDT and CDR2 YYEEEE. CDR3 amino acids: CASSLGTSGSEQYF. Partial CDR3 DNA: TGTGCCAGCAGCTTAGGGACTAGCGGGAGCGAG.

Notes on this clone: Read sequence stops 3 residues before the CDR3 end, and the germline J gene provides the missing end. The gene calls are TRBV2 and TRBJ1-5; D is possibly TRBD1 (6 bases). This CDR3 contains 15 residues. V was shortened by 4 bases and J by 0 bases, with 10 bases between the two germline ends. The germline V gene has CDR1 SNHLY and CDR2 FYNNEI. CDR3 sequence reads: CASSAQGFSNQPQHF. The sequenced CDR3 bases are TGTGCCAGCAGTGCCCAGGGGTTTAGCAATCAGCCC.

This clone has at least ten counts. CDR3 residues: CSAPWGGDEQFF. Incomplete CDR3 DNA: TGCAGTGCTCCTTGGGGGGGCGATGAG. This chain connects TRBV20-1 to TRBJ2-1, with D perhaps TRBD2 (7 bases). The CDR3 end falls 3 residues outside the read, so it is completed with the germline J gene. Germline CDR1 reads DFQATT; CDR2 reads SNEGSKA (reference sequence). The CDR3 is made up of 12 amino acids. The V and J ends lost 5 bases and 8 bases respectively, with 13 bases between them.

This clone occurred many times. The read terminates 3 residues ahead of where the CDR3 ends, so the germline J gene completes it. This rearrangement joins TRBV5-1 to TRBJ2-1; 7 bases are shared with TRBD2. J was trimmed by 5 bases and V by 0 bases; bases with no gene match: 5. The CDR3 runs to 15 residues. Germline lookup yields CDR1 SGHRS and CDR2 YFSETQ. The part of the CDR3 DNA that was read is TGCGCCAGCAGCTTGGGTGCGGGAGAAAACAATGAG. Its translation is CASSLGAGENNE. The full CDR3 sequence reads CASSLGAGENNEQFF.

This clone showed up many times. The read ends 3 residues early relative to the CDR3; the germline J gene fills the gap. The gene calls are TRBV20-1 and TRBJ2-4; D uncertain. Germline assignment: CDR1 DFQATT and CDR2 SNEGSKA (reference sequence). CDR3 length: 16 amino acids. V was shortened by 4 bases and J by 3 bases, with 19 bases between the two germline ends. CDR3 DNA, as far as it was read: TGCAGTGCTAATCAGGTATCTGGGCCGAGCAAAAACATT. It translates to CSANQVSGPSKNI. The whole CDR3 protein is CSANQVSGPSKNIQYF.

This clone appeared many times. CDR3 DNA, as far as it was read: TGTGCCAGCAGCTACATGAACACTGAA. This translates into CASSYMNTE. The entire CDR3 is CASSYMNTEAFF. The genes are TRBV7-9 and TRBJ1-1, with D unresolved. The read ends 3 residues early relative to the CDR3; the germline J gene fills the gap. In germline, CDR1 is SEHNR, CDR2 FQNEAQ (reference sequence). The CDR3 sequence is 12 residues long. The ends were cut back, 4 bases at V and 0 bases at J, with 3 bases in the middle.

The table lists this clone with many counts. The CDR3 end is not reached by the read, which stops 3 residues before it; the germline J gene fills it in. The chain joins TRBV10-3 to TRBJ2-1; 7 nucleotides line up with TRBD1. Germline values: CDR1 ENHRY, CDR2 SYGVKD. V dropped 4 bases and J dropped 8; count of bases not matched to a gene: 5. The length of the CDR3 is 13 residues. CDR3 amino acids: CAISGTGVDEQFF. Partial CDR3 DNA: TGTGCCATCAGTGGCACAGGGGTCGATGAG.

At least ten counts were recorded for this clone. The observed sequence ends 3 residues before the CDR3 terminus, with the missing tail filled in from the germline J gene. V gene TRBV5-1 combines with J gene TRBJ2-3, with a tentative D call TRBD2 (7 bases). The CDR3 covers 16 residues. V lost 0 bases to trimming and J lost 6 bases, with 17 bases between them. Looked up from germline, CDR1 is SGHRS and CDR2 is YFSETQ. The CDR3 protein is CASSLDPGAGGDTQYF. The DNA read from the CDR3 is TGCGCCAGCAGCTTGGATCCAGGGGCCGGGGGGGATACG.

Ten or more counts support this clone. The sequence runs out 3 residues before the end of the CDR3; the remainder is reconstructed from the germline J gene. This rearrangement joins TRBV5-1 to TRBJ2-5; the D gene is possibly TRBD1 (7 bases). The CDR3 contains 18 residues. The V end was cut by 1 base, the J end by 5 bases, with 24 bases between. Germline CDR1 SGHRS, CDR2 YFSETQ. Partial CDR3 DNA: TGCGCCAGCAGCTTGTATCCCTTGGGACAGCGGGCCGAGGAGACC. Translation: CASSLYPLGQRAEET. The whole CDR3 is CASSLYPLGQRAEETQYF.

This clone was recorded many times. The CDR3 goes on 3 residues after the read ends, and that part is filled in from the germline J gene. The J gene is TRBJ2-2, the V gene TRBV5-1, with 7 bases fitting TRBD2. This CDR3 has 15 amino acids. With V trimmed by 6 bases and J by 2 bases, 7 bases remained unmatched. Germline lookup yields CDR1 SGHRS and CDR2 YFSETQ. CDR3 DNA, as far as it was read: TGCGCCAGCACCGTGGGGGGGACCAACACCGGGGAG. It codes for CASTVGGTNTGE. The whole CDR3 protein reads CASTVGGTNTGELFF.

This clone was observed many times. The read halts 3 residues ahead of the CDR3 end, with the missing end drawn from the germline J gene. This chain joins TRBV2 and TRBJ1-1, with a tentative D call TRBD1 (5 bases). Germline CDR1 reads SNHLY; CDR2 reads FYNNEI. Trimming pared 4 bases from V and 4 bases from J, leaving 10 bases between. This CDR3 spans 13 amino acids. The sequenced part of the CDR3 DNA is TGTGCCAGCAGTGGGGGGGAGACCACTGAA. Encoded protein: CASSGGETTE. The full CDR3 protein reads CASSGGETTEAFF.

This clone was observed many times. The missing CDR3 end, 3 residues past where the read stops, is filled in from the germline J gene. The V gene is TRBV5-1, the J gene TRBJ1-2; 10 positions agree with TRBD1. Per the germline V gene, CDR1 is SGHRS and CDR2 is YFSETQ. The trim removed 4 bases at V and 5 bases at J, leaving 11 bases unmatched. This CDR3 is built from 16 residues. The CDR3 DNA, read in part, is TGCGCCAGCAGCGAAGGACAGGGGGTCACCGGTTATGGC. Translating gives CASSEGQGVTGYG. From start to end, the CDR3 is CASSEGQGVTGYGYTF.

This clone was seen a handful of times. Read sequence stops 3 residues before the CDR3 end, and the germline J gene provides the missing end. The V gene is TRBV7-8, the J gene TRBJ2-5, with D perhaps matching TRBD2 (5 bases). Trimming stripped 3 bases from V and 5 bases from J, with 19 bases between. The germline gives CDR1 SGHVS, CDR2 FQNEAQ. The CDR3 extends over 16 amino acids. CDR3 sequence: CASSLMAGQLGETQYF. Partial CDR3 DNA: TGTGCCAGCAGCTTGATGGCGGGTCAACTAGGGGAGACC. Supplemented by reference TRBV7-8 and TRBJ2-5, the full variable domain reads GAGVSQSPRYKVAKRGQDVALRCDPISGHVSLFWYQQALGQGPEFLTYFQNEAQLDKSGLPSDRFFAERPEGSVSTLKIQRTQQEDSAVYLCASSLMAGQLGETQYFGPGTRLLVL.